The 32 T cell receptor beta chains in this list originate from one sample, sequenced in a study of CD8 T cells in Susac syndrome. RNA in amounts of roughly 0.5 to 1 ug was reverse transcribed with random hexamers. From the immunoSEQ multiplex PCR reads, TCRdb called clonotypes with MiXCR, one entry per CDR3 protein. Here the sample spans roughly 170,000 distinct CDR3 sequences, over 85% being singletons. Sequencing was carried out using CD4+ T cells from PBMCs. The receptors derive from a human donor with multiple sclerosis.

The DNA for the CDR3 is TGTGCCAGCAGCCAAGACAGGGCCTATAATTCACCCCTCCACTTT. Translating it yields CASSQDRAYNSPLHF. The V gene is TRBV3-1, the J gene TRBJ1-6, with a possible D match to TRBD1 (5 bases). CDR1 LGHDT and CDR2 YNNKEL come from the germline V gene (reference sequence). Trimming took off 0 bases at V and 2 bases at J, with 5 bases between the two ends. The length of the CDR3 is 15 residues.

The chain couples TRBV7-3 to TRBJ2-1; TRBD2 aligns across 9 bases. The germline CDR1 and CDR2 sequences are SGHTA and FQGTGA. V gave up 5 bases and J gave up 3 bases; unmatched junction bases: 11. CDR3 length: 17 amino acids. CDR3 region: CASSPRASGRNYNEQFF. The CDR3 DNA follows: TGTGCCAGCAGCCCAAGAGCGAGCGGGAGGAACTACAATGAGCAGTTCTTC.

The genes are TRBV3-1 and TRBJ2-2; D uncertain. Trimming stripped 1 base from V and 2 bases from J, with 11 bases between. Germline assignment: CDR1 LGHDT and CDR2 YNNKEL (reference sequence). The CDR3 spans 16 residues. The chain's CDR3 is CASSQATLGNTGELFF. The CDR3 DNA follows: TGTGCCAGCAGCCAAGCTACTCTAGGAAACACCGGGGAGCTGTTTTTT.

The chain combines TRBV6-2 or TRBV6-3 with TRBJ1-1; D not resolved. The V and J ends lost 5 bases and 5 bases respectively, with 12 bases between them. CDR3 size: 13 residues. The V gene's germline CDR1 is MNHEY and CDR2 SVGEGT. The CDR3 coding sequence is TGTGCCAGCAGTCCAGGTGATGGAACTGAAGCTTTCTTT. This translates into CASSPGDGTEAFF.

The J gene is TRBJ2-7, the V gene TRBV5-4, with TRBD1 matching over 9 bases. The CDR3 loop spans 15 amino acids. V trimming: 4 bases; J trimming: 2 bases; junction bases outside the gene matches: 7. The germline gives CDR1 SGHNT, CDR2 YYREEE (reference sequence). CDR3 sequence reads: CASSPGQGRTYEQYF. The CDR3 DNA sequence: TGTGCCAGCAGCCCCGGACAGGGGCGAACCTACGAGCAGTACTTC.

The chain uses TRBV4-1 and TRBJ2-3; 9 bases align to TRBD2. The V gene end was trimmed by 0 bases and the J gene end by 2 bases; junction bases not matched to a gene: 6. The CDR3 contains 17 residues. The germline gives CDR1 MGHRA, CDR2 YSYEKL. CDR3 sequence: CASSQDPSGRNTDTQYF. The CDR3 DNA reads as TGCGCCAGCAGCCAAGATCCAAGCGGGAGGAACACAGATACGCAGTATTTT.

The V and J genes are TRBV18 and TRBJ2-1, with D perhaps assigned TRBD1 or TRBD2 (5 bases each). Germline assignment: CDR1 KGHSH and CDR2 LQKENI. The CDR3 is made up of 12 amino acids. Trimming cost V 7 bases and J 7 bases, with 11 bases left between them. The CDR3 DNA reads as TGTGCCAGCTGGGACGGCTGGAATGAGCAGTTCTTC. Its protein product is CASWDGWNEQFF. Combining the CDR3 with reference TRBV18 and TRBJ2-1 gives the whole variable domain NAGVMQNPRHLVRRRGQEARLRCSPMKGHSHVYWYRQLPEEGLKFMVYLQKENIIDESGMPKERFSAEFPKEGPSILRIQQVVRGDSAAYFCASWDGWNEQFFGPGTRLTVL.

This chain links TRBV20-1 with TRBJ2-7, with TRBD1 matching over 9 bases. Germline CDR1 DFQATT, CDR2 SNEGSKA (reference sequence). The CDR3 runs 13 residues. With V trimmed by 5 bases and J by 4 bases, 6 bases remained unmatched. For the CDR3, the DNA is TGCAGTGCTCCGGGACAGGGAGATTACGAGCAGTACTTC. Protein: CSAPGQGDYEQYF.

This chain connects TRBV12-3 or TRBV12-4 to TRBJ2-7; the D is unclear. The CDR3 has 11 amino acids. V was shortened by 6 bases and J by 5 bases, with 8 bases between the two germline ends. CDR3 sequence (DNA): TGTGCCAGCAGACAAGGAAACGAGCAGTACTTC. Amino acids: CASRQGNEQYF.

This rearrangement joins TRBV18 to TRBJ1-1; D is unclear. The CDR3 has 14 residues. The germline V gene encodes CDR1 KGHSH and CDR2 LQKENI. The V end lost 1 base, the J end lost 8 bases, and 14 bases lay between the germline ends. The CDR3 loop reads CASSPRAGAGEAFF. CDR3 nucleotide sequence: TGTGCCAGCTCACCACGGGCGGGAGCTGGGGAAGCTTTCTTT.

The chain joins TRBV20-1 to TRBJ1-5; 11 bases match TRBD1. Trimming removed 3 bases from V and 5 bases from J; junction bases left unmatched: 0. The germline V gene has CDR1 DFQATT and CDR2 SNEGSKA (reference sequence). The CDR3 sequence is 13 residues long. The DNA for the CDR3 is TGCAGTGCTAGGGGACAGGGGGATCAGCCCCAGCATTTT. Translating gives CSARGQGDQPQHF.

This clonotype was observed once. The rearrangement links TRBV5-1 to TRBJ1-2; tentatively, D is TRBD1 (6 bases). Germline V gene data show CDR1 as SGHRS and CDR2 as YFSETQ. Trimming took off 4 bases at V and 6 bases at J, with 16 bases between the two ends. The CDR3 has 14 amino acids. CDR3 region: CASSPDGGLNGYTF. The CDR3 DNA reads as TGCGCCAGCAGCCCGGACGGGGGGCTCAATGGCTACACCTTC.

V is TRBV7-8 and J is TRBJ1-2; 8 positions agree with TRBD1. Germline loops: CDR1 SGHVS, CDR2 FQNEAQ. J lost 3 bases, V lost 0 bases, and 6 bases had no gene match. The CDR3 is made up of 16 amino acids. The CDR3 bases are TGTGCCAGCAGCTTAGCGCTTCAGGGGGCGTACTATGGCTACACCTTC. Amino acids: CASSLALQGAYYGYTF.

The chain's CDR3 is CSASLGQGVGNQPQHF. DNA for the CDR3: TGCAGTGCGTCCTTGGGACAGGGGGTAGGCAATCAGCCCCAGCATTTT. The genes are TRBV20-1 and TRBJ1-5; 11 nucleotides agree with TRBD1. The J segment lost 2 bases and the V segment lost 6 bases, leaving 9 bases of the junction unmatched. The length of the CDR3 is 16 residues. CDR1 is DFQATT, CDR2 SNEGSKA, per germline (reference sequence).

In regard to this clonotype: The junction and the germline gene differ at one end; a read error may be behind it. This chain connects TRBV12-3 or TRBV12-4 to TRBJ1-6; no clear D gene. The CDR3 consists of 12 residues. CDR3 loop: CASNLSNSPLHF. The DNA for the CDR3 is TGTGCCAGCAATTTATCAAATTCACCCCTCCACTTT.

The gene calls are TRBV3-1 and TRBJ1-2; 9 bases line up with TRBD1. Germline loops: CDR1 LGHDT, CDR2 YNNKEL (reference sequence). This CDR3 spans 16 amino acids. After removal of 1 base from V and 4 bases from J, the junction contained 7 bases not matched to a gene. The CDR3 region is CASSQGLTGGAYGYTF. DNA for the CDR3: TGTGCCAGCAGCCAAGGTTTGACAGGGGGGGCCTATGGCTACACCTTC.

The V and J genes are TRBV12-3 or TRBV12-4 and TRBJ1-3; D is uncertain. The V gene lost 8 bases and the J gene lost 3 bases, with 17 bases spanning the gap. The CDR3 spans 15 residues. As DNA, the CDR3 is TGTGCCAGCCGCCTGAGTGGAGGCAGTGGAAACACCATATATTTT. Amino acid sequence: CASRLSGGSGNTIYF.

The rearrangement joins TRBV27 to TRBJ2-5; the match to TRBD1 covers 7 bases. The CDR3 extends over 14 amino acids. Losses at the gene ends were 5 bases for V and 7 bases for J; bases not matched to a gene: 10. Germline V gene sequence: CDR1 MNHEY, CDR2 SMNVEV (reference sequence). CDR3 protein: CASSPRQGLSTQYF. The CDR3 nucleotides read TGTGCCAGCAGTCCCAGACAGGGTCTGTCGACCCAGTACTTC.

The chain is built from TRBV3-1 and TRBJ2-2, with a weak D call TRBD2 (5 bases). This CDR3 is 14 amino acids long. Per the germline V gene, CDR1 is LGHDT and CDR2 is YNNKEL (reference sequence). The V end lost 4 bases, the J end lost 9 bases, and 15 bases lay between the germline ends. The CDR3 coding sequence is TGTGCCAGCAGCCTCATGCGGGCGTCCCGGGAGCTGTTTTTT. It yields the protein CASSLMRASRELFF.

The gene calls are TRBV12-5 and TRBJ2-7; D is uncertain. The germline gives CDR1 LGHNT, CDR2 FRNRAP. Trimming took 2 bases from V and 0 from J, leaving 17 bases between them. CDR3 length: 17 amino acids. In nucleotides, the CDR3 is TGTGCTAGTGGTTTGCCGCGGTCCGGTGGCTACTCCTACGAGCAGTACTTC. Its translation: CASGLPRSGGYSYEQYF.

V usage is TRBV28 and J usage is TRBJ2-1; D might be TRBD2 (6 bases). The CDR3 runs 13 residues. V was clipped by 8 bases and J by 9 bases, with 17 bases between them. Looked up from germline, CDR1 is MDHEN and CDR2 is SYDVKM. DNA of the CDR3: TGTGCCAGCCGGTGGGCTAGCGACGGTGAGCAGTTCTTC. It specifies CASRWASDGEQFF.

The CDR3 loop reads CASGGGSYGYTF. The CDR3 DNA reads as TGTGCCAGCGGGGGGGGAAGCTATGGCTACACCTTC. This sequence joins TRBV6-6 and TRBJ1-2; perhaps TRBD1 as D (5 bases). The V end lost 8 bases, the J end lost 4 bases, and 11 bases lay between the germline ends. Germline CDR1 and CDR2: MNHNY and SVGAGI (reference sequence). The CDR3 length is 12 residues.

The rearrangement links TRBV2 to TRBJ2-3, with TRBD2 identical over 15 bases. Losses at the gene ends were 10 bases for V and 5 bases for J; bases not matched to a gene: 10. Germline lookup yields CDR1 SNHLY and CDR2 FYNNEI. The CDR3 sequence is 16 residues long. This CDR3 is CATLGGLAGGRDTQYF. CDR3 bases: TGTGCCACCCTCGGGGGACTAGCGGGGGGAAGAGATACGCAGTATTTT.

This chain connects TRBV29-1 to TRBJ1-1; 8 bases are a match to TRBD1. This CDR3 comprises 14 residues. V gave up 7 bases and J gave up 5 bases; unmatched junction bases: 12. Germline V CDR1 and CDR2: SQVTM, ANQGSEA. CDR3 DNA sequence: TGCAGCGGTACCCGGCAGGGGGCGCGGACTGAAGCTTTCTTT. It codes for CSGTRQGARTEAFF.

The V and J genes are TRBV2 and TRBJ2-4; TRBD1 matches at 10 bases. The trim removed 5 bases at V and 8 bases at J, leaving 12 bases unmatched. Germline CDR1 and CDR2: SNHLY and FYNNEI. The CDR3 is 16 residues long. The CDR3 spells CASSRMTGGDVDIQYF. CDR3 nucleotides: TGTGCCAGCAGTCGAATGACAGGGGGCGATGTGGACATTCAGTACTTC.

This clonotype appeared a few times. This chain uses TRBV5-4 with TRBJ2-5; D gene uncertain. The CDR3 consists of 14 residues. The germline V gene encodes CDR1 SGHNT and CDR2 YYREEE (reference sequence). Trimming took off 4 bases at V and 0 bases at J, with 10 bases between the two ends. The CDR3 nucleotides read TGTGCCAGCAGCAATGGACGGTACCAAGAGACCCAGTACTTC. Its translation: CASSNGRYQETQYF.

The chain couples TRBV12-3 or TRBV12-4 to TRBJ1-5; TRBD1 agrees at 9 bases. V dropped 5 bases and J dropped 7; count of bases not matched to a gene: 12. This CDR3 spans 16 amino acids. The CDR3 protein is CASSPSGTGIRQPQHF. CDR3 in DNA: TGTGCCAGCAGTCCCTCTGGGACAGGGATTCGCCAGCCCCAGCATTTT.

This chain links TRBV6-2 or TRBV6-3 with TRBJ2-3, with D possibly being TRBD2 (5 bases). CDR3 length: 18 residues. Trimming removed 0 bases at V and 7 bases at J, with 23 bases between. CDR1 MNHEY and CDR2 SVGEGT come from the germline V gene. DNA for the CDR3: TGTGCCAGCAGTTACTCGATGGACTCCTCACCCGCCGACAATACGCAGTATTTT. Residues: CASSYSMDSSPADNTQYF.

The CDR3 DNA sequence: TGCAGTGCTAGAGGGACGGGGAAGGGGGCACACAGTTCCTACGAGCAGTACTTC. Residues: CSARGTGKGAHSSYEQYF. The genes are TRBV20-1 and TRBJ2-7; 7 nucleotides agree with TRBD1. Looked up from germline, CDR1 is DFQATT and CDR2 is SNEGSKA (reference sequence). Trimming cost V 1 base and J 1 base; bases outside gene matches: 16. The CDR3 covers 18 residues.

This chain joins TRBV6-2 or TRBV6-3 and TRBJ2-3; no definite D call. This CDR3 region has 14 residues. The germline V gene has CDR1 MNHEY and CDR2 SVGEGT. Deletions cut 0 bases from V and 2 bases from J, with 6 bases between. The CDR3 spells CASSYSPLTDTQYF. CDR3 bases: TGTGCCAGCAGTTACTCGCCCCTCACAGATACGCAGTATTTT.

This sequence joins TRBV27 and TRBJ1-2; possible D gene TRBD1, 6 bases. This CDR3 spans 13 amino acids. CDR1 and CDR2 (germline): MNHEY, SMNVEV (reference sequence). The V and J ends lost 6 bases and 3 bases respectively, with 11 bases between them. CDR3 protein: CASRPQGYYGYTF. The CDR3 DNA follows: TGTGCCAGCAGGCCACAGGGCTACTATGGCTACACCTTC.

The rearrangement uses TRBV6-6 and TRBJ2-3; D is undetermined. CDR1 and CDR2 (germline): MNHNY, SVGAGI (reference sequence). V was pared by 5 bases and J by 6 bases, with 9 bases between. This CDR3 spans 12 amino acids. In DNA, the CDR3 is TGTGCCAGCAGTCGACTTGCTGATACGCAGTATTTT. Residues: CASSRLADTQYF.